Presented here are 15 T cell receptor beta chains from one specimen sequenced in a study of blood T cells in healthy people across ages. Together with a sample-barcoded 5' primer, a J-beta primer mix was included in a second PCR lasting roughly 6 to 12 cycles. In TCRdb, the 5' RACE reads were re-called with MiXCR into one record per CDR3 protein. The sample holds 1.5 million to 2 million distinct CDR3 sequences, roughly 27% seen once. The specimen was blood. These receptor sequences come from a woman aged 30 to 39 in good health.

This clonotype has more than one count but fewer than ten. The CDR3 loop is CASSEGLWTYEQYF. The CDR3, as DNA: TGTGCCAGCAGTGAGGGACTATGGACCTACGAGCAGTACTTC. V is TRBV2 and J is TRBJ2-7, with 7 nucleotides matching TRBD2. This CDR3 contains 14 residues. Germline CDR1 and CDR2: SNHLY and FYNNEI. The trim removed 3 bases at V and 2 bases at J, leaving 4 bases unmatched.

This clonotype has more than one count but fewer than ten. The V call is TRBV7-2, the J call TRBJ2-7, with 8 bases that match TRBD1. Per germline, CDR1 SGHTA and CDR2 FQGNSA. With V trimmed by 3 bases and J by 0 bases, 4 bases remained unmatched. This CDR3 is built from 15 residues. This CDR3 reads CASSFQQGGSYEQYF. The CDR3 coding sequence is TGTGCCAGCAGCTTCCAACAGGGGGGCTCCTACGAGCAGTACTTC.

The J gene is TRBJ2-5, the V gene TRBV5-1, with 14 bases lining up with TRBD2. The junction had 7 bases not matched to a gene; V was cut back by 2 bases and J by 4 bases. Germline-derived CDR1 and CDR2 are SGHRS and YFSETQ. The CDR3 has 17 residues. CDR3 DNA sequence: TGCGCCAGCAGCTTTGTGACTAGCGGGGGGGCCCCAGAGACCCAGTACTTC. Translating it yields CASSFVTSGGAPETQYF.

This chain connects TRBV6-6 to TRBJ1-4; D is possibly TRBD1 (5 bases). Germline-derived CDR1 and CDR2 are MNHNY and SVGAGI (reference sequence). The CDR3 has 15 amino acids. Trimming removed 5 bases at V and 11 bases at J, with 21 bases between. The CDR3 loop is CASSQPDTGGVKLFF. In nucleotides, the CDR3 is TGTGCCAGCAGTCAACCAGACACCGGGGGGGTTAAACTGTTTTTT.

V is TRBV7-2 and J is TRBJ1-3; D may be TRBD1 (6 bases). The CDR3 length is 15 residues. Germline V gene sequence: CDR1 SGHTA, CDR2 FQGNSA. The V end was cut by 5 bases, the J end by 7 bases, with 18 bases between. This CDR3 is CASSPRGGGTNTIYF. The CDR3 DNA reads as TGTGCCAGCAGCCCTAGGGGAGGGGGGACCAACACCATATATTTT.

The CDR3 nucleotides are TGTGCCAGCAGTCCTCAAAGCCAGGGCAGACGACTTAACTATGGCTACACCTTC. This codes for CASSPQSQGRRLNYGYTF. V gene TRBV7-2 combines with J gene TRBJ1-2; D perhaps matches TRBD1 (5 bases). The germline CDR1 and CDR2 sequences are SGHTA and FQGNSA. The CDR3 runs to 18 residues. The ends were cut back, 6 bases at V and 1 base at J, with 24 bases in the middle.

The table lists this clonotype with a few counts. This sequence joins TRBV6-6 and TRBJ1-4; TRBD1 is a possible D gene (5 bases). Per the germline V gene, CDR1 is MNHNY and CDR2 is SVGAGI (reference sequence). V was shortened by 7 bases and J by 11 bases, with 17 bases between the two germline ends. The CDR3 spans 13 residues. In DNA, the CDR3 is TGTGCCAGCAACCTACAAAATGGGGGTAAACTGTTTTTT. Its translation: CASNLQNGGKLFF.

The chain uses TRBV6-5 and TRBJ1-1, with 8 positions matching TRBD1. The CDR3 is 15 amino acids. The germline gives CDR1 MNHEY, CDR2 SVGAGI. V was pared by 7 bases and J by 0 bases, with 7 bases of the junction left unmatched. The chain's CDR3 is CASNRGGTVNTEAFF. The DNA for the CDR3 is TGTGCCAGCAACAGGGGGGGGACAGTGAACACTGAAGCTTTCTTT.

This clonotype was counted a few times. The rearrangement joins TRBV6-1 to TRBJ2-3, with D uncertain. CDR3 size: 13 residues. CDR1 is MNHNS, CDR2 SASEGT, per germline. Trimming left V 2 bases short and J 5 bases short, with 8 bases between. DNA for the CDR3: TGTGCCAGCAGTGAATTTCGGCAAGATACGCAGTATTTT. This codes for CASSEFRQDTQYF.

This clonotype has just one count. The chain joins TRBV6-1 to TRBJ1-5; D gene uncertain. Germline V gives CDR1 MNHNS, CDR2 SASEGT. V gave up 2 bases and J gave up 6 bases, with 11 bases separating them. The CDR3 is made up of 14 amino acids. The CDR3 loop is CASSEPSKSQPQHF. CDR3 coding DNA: TGTGCCAGCAGTGAACCCTCCAAGTCTCAGCCCCAGCATTTT.

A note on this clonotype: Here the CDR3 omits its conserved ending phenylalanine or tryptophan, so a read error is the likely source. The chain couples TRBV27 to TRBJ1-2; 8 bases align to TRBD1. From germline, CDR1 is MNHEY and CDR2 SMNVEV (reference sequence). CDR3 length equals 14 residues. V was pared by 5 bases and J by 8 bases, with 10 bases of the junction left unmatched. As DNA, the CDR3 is TGTGCCAGCAGTCCAGGCAGGGGGCGGATCGGCTACACCATC. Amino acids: CASSPGRGRIGYTI.

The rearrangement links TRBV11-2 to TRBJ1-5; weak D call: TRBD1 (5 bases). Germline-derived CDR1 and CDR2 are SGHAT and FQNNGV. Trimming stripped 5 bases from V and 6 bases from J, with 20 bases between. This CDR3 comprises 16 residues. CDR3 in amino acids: CASSAGALSFGQPQHF. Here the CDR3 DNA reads TGTGCCAGCAGCGCCGGGGCTCTCTCGTTCGGTCAGCCCCAGCATTTT.

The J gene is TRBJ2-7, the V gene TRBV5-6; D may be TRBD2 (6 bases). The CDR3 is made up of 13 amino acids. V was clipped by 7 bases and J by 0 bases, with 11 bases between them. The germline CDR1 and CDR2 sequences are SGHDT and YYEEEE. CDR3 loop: CASHLAASYEQYF. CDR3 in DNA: TGTGCCAGCCACTTAGCGGCCTCCTACGAGCAGTACTTC. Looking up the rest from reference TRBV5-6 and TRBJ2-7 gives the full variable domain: DAGVTQSPTHLIKTRGQQVTLRCSPKSGHDTVSWYQQALGQGPQFIFQYYEEEERQRGNFPDRFSGHQFPNYSSELNVNALLLGDSALYLCASHLAASYEQYFGPGTRLTVT.

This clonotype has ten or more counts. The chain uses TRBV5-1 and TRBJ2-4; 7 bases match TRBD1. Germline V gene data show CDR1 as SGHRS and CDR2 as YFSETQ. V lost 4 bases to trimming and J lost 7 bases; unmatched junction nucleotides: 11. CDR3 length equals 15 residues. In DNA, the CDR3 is TGCGCCAGCAGCCTAACCGGGACAGTTACCAACATTCAGTACTTC. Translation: CASSLTGTVTNIQYF.

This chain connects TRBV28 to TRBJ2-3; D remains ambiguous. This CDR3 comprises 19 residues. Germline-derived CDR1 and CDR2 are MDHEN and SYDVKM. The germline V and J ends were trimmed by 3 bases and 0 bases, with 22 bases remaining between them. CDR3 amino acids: CASSFTLPPIGSSTDTQYF. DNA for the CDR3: TGTGCCAGCAGTTTTACACTACCACCGATCGGATCTAGCACAGATACGCAGTATTTT.